The TCR beta chain described here comes from a study of blood T cell repertoires in COVID-19. Overall study context: Spain, Italy and the United States supplied samples that represented acute and convalescent COVID-19.

Germline values: CDR1 KGHDR, CDR2 SFDVKD. The CDR3 has 14 amino acids. The V gene end was trimmed by 3 bases and the J gene end by 1 base; junction bases not matched to a gene: 1. As handled by the study authors: Amplification with reference gene primers provided the estimates of nucleated cell counts. Sequenced by immunoSEQ multiplex PCR; TCRdb stores in-frame clones only, minus some. V and J calls and clone size are as listed in that table; D and trimming were resolved from the DNA. The repertoire holds hundreds of thousands of clones, 80% to 85% seen once, with approximately 6.5% in the top ten. Enrollees, about 18 to 90 years old, lived in some 24 US areas. Clinical histories supplied by participants themselves formed the basis of cohort assignment.

This clonotype was sampled from a woman aged 40 to 50 who had recovered from COVID-19. The chain employs TRBV24-1 and TRBJ1-2; 7 nucleotides line up with TRBD1. Sequenced: PBMCs or T cells enriched from blood (not recorded which). The DNA of the CDR3 is TGTGCCACCAGTGATAGACAGGGTAACTATGGCTACACCTTC. The encoded protein is CATSDRQGNYGYTF.